The present T cell receptor (beta chain) was sequenced within a study of cytomegalovirus exposure and HLA in healthy donors. On the study more broadly: Around 85 million unique TCR sequences came from HLA-typed donors in an early release.

General study results and limits: Links to common viral pathogens appeared, in a later analysis, for several of the most significant clusters. CMV serostatus was the sole immune exposure data available. As a later analysis revealed, most CMV-associated TCR beta chains appeared HLA-restricted.

This clone was found a few times. Its antigen is not known. PCR employed 60 Vbeta and 13 Jbeta primers. TCRdb's copy holds only in-frame clones and misses some; the assay was immunoSEQ multiplex PCR. This repertoire shows about 160,000 clones, around four fifths found once; its top ten account for around 1.9%. Sequenced input: PBMCs. The TCR sequence derives from a woman between 18 and 30 years old in good health and CMV-seronegative.

The DNA of the CDR3 is TGCGCCAGCAGCCATGGGACATCGAACACTGAAGCTTTCTTT. Its translation: CASSHGTSNTEAFF. The chain is built from TRBV5-1 and TRBJ1-1; D is possibly TRBD1 (6 bases). V lost 4 bases to trimming and J lost 1 base, with 11 bases between them. The CDR3 extends over 14 amino acids. The germline V gene encodes CDR1 SGHRS and CDR2 YFSETQ.